Included here is one T cell receptor beta chain sequence, with context. Its antigen is still unknown. TCRdb passed the RT-PCR reads through MiXCR, listing each CDR3 protein once. The table has about 500,000 distinct CDR3 sequences, over 10% seen once; the top ten hold 13%. The sample comes from a study of response to subunit inactivated influenza vaccine. Findings and caveats of the study: Each seasonal influenza vaccination recruits few new T cells, the authors suggested.

V was clipped by 5 bases and J by 0 bases, with 10 bases between them. This CDR3 contains 14 residues. The chain carries TRBV12-3 or TRBV12-4 and TRBJ1-1; D gene uncertain. This TCR derives from a man aged 45-65 years who received an inactivated influenza vaccine. This specimen was PBMCs from blood, taken about 40 days after vaccination. In DNA form, the CDR3 reads TGTGCCAGCAGTACCTACAGCATGAACACTGAAGCTTTCTTT. This sequence encodes CASSTYSMNTEAFF.